This TCR beta chain was identified in a study of beta chain features in type 1 diabetes. Overall study findings and caveats: The VDJ junctions of type 1 diabetes patients carried fewer insertions and more deletions. A closer apparent resemblance between naive, central memory and Treg TCRB repertoires was seen in patients than in healthy donors. Among all four CD4+ subsets, Type 1 diabetes patients had TCRB CDR3s that were moderately but significantly shorter.

This clone was seen once. Antigen: not known. Germline V lookup: CDR1 SEHNR, CDR2 FQNEAQ (reference sequence). V gave up 5 bases and J gave up 0 bases, with 8 bases separating them. The CDR3 extends over 15 amino acids. cDNA synthesis used the whole RNA isolate, giving expressed TCRB sequences. Deep immunoSEQ sequencing covered naive, central memory and regulatory T cell samples. Clones were sequenced by immunoSEQ multiplex PCR, and TCRdb holds only the in-frame ones, with some missing. The profile shows 300,000 or so clones, around 9.7% of them singletons. This receptor was taken from a man aged 25-45 years with type 1 diabetes. The sequenced sample was central memory CD4+ T cells from blood. The rearrangement links TRBV7-9 to TRBJ2-6; D call uncertain. For the CDR3, the DNA is TGTGCCAGCAGCAGCGTCTTCTCTGGGGCCAACGTCCTGACTTTC. It is translated as CASSSVFSGANVLTF.